A selection of T cell receptor beta chains follows, all from one sample in a study of T cells in narcolepsy. TCRdb's copy holds only in-frame clones and misses some; the assay was immunoSEQ multiplex PCR. Among 8,000 to 8,500 clones, about 61% were seen once, and the ten largest hold about a fifth. Sequencing input: CD45RA- memory CD8+ T cells from PBMCs. These receptors were taken from a human donor with narcolepsy. Each CDR3 is given with its conserved first and last residue. The order of the fields is V gene, clone size, J gene, D gene, CDR3 DNA, CDR3 protein. D genes are given only for firm matches. Clone size is given for some rows only: seen once, a few or many times, or a class if the clone is expanded.

>TRBV5-6|medium-sized|TRBJ1-4|.
TGTGCCAGCAGCTCTAATGAAAAACTGTTTTTT
CASSSNEKLFF
>TRBV9|.|TRBJ2-5|.
TGTGCCAGCAGCCTGGGTGGAGGGCAAGAGACCCAGTACTTC
CASSLGGGQETQYF
>TRBV11-3|.|TRBJ2-1|TRBD2
TGTGCCAGCAGCTTAGATCCGACTAGCGAAGAGCAGTTCTTC
CASSLDPTSEEQFF
>TRBV7-8|few|TRBJ1-5|TRBD1
TGTGCCAGCAGCTATTGGGACAGGACGCGCAATCAGCCCCAGCATTTT
CASSYWDRTRNQPQHF
>TRBV7-6|.|TRBJ2-3|.
TGTGCCAGCAGCCCGGCGGACGGCACAGATACGCAGTATTTT
CASSPADGTDTQYF
>TRBV7-9|.|TRBJ2-4|.
TGTGCCAGCAGCCCCGGGACGGACATTCAGTACTTC
CASSPGTDIQYF
>TRBV7-9|.|TRBJ1-2|.
TGTGCCAGCAGCTTAGGTCCCGGGAACTATGGCTACACCTTC
CASSLGPGNYGYTF
>TRBV7-2|.|TRBJ2-3|.
TGTGCCAGCATCCTGACCTGGGACGACACAGATACGCAGTATTTT
CASILTWDDTDTQYF
>TRBV6-4|.|TRBJ2-3|.
TGTGCCAGCAGTGGGGGGGAGAGCCCCACAGATACGCAGTATTTT
CASSGGESPTDTQYF
>TRBV9|.|TRBJ1-2|.
TGTGCCAGCAGCGTCGAGGGCCCGACTGGCTACACCTTC
CASSVEGPTGYTF
>TRBV7-9|.|TRBJ2-1|.
TGTGCCAGCAGCTTAGCGGGCGCGTCCTACAATGAGCAGTTCTTC
CASSLAGASYNEQFF
>TRBV7-8|.|TRBJ2-7|.
TGTGCCAGCACCTACGGAGGGGGGTCCCACGAGCAGTACTTC
CASTYGGGSHEQYF
>TRBV10-3|.|TRBJ2-5|TRBD2
TGTGCCATCGCCAGCGGGGGGGCAGAAGAGACCCAGTACTTC
CAIASGGAEETQYF
>TRBV14|.|TRBJ2-5|TRBD2
TGTGCCAGCAGCTCGGGACTAGCGCAAGAGACCCAGTACTTC
CASSSGLAQETQYF